Each of the 14 T cell receptor beta chains below was sequenced from the same sample in a study of blood T cell repertoires in COVID-19. Method: immunoSEQ multiplex PCR; TCRdb's copy keeps in-frame clones and lacks some. The sample has tens of thousands of clones, roughly four fifths seen once. Sequences were obtained from peripheral blood. These receptor sequences come from a human donor in a cohort sampled during active COVID-19.

The V gene is TRBV7-8, the J gene TRBJ1-1; TRBD1 agrees at 9 bases. Trimming cost V 5 bases and J 6 bases; bases outside gene matches: 10. The V gene's germline CDR1 is SGHVS and CDR2 FQNEAQ. CDR3 size: 15 residues. CDR3 residues: CASSDPGQGVSEAFF. Written as DNA, the CDR3 is TGTGCCAGCAGCGATCCGGGACAGGGTGTGTCTGAAGCTTTCTTT.

This rearrangement joins TRBV5-1 to TRBJ1-1, with 8 nucleotides matching TRBD1. J lost 2 bases, V lost 4 bases, and 4 bases had no gene match. The CDR3 has 14 residues. The germline V gene encodes CDR1 SGHRS and CDR2 YFSETQ. The CDR3 nucleotides read TGCGCCAGCAGCCGGGGACAGGTAAACACTGAAGCTTTCTTT. This translates into CASSRGQVNTEAFF.

This chain joins TRBV19 and TRBJ1-6; D is ambiguous. V lost 4 bases and J lost 6, with 16 bases in between. This CDR3 contains 16 residues. The V gene's germline CDR1 is LNHDA and CDR2 SQIVND (reference sequence). The CDR3 reads CASSNPYKSGNSPLHF. In DNA form, the CDR3 reads TGTGCCAGTAGTAACCCCTACAAGAGCGGTAATTCACCCCTCCACTTT.

This clone was seen a handful of times. The chain employs TRBV19 and TRBJ1-6; possibly TRBD1 for D (6 bases). The germline V gene has CDR1 LNHDA and CDR2 SQIVND (reference sequence). The CDR3 extends over 14 amino acids. V lost 6 bases to trimming and J lost 7 bases, with 13 bases between them. The CDR3 DNA follows: TGTGCCAGTAGGCCCAGGGACAACAATTCACCCCTCCACTTT. This gives the protein CASRPRDNNSPLHF. The variable domain in full, completed from reference TRBV19 and TRBJ1-6, reads DGGITQSPKYLFRKEGQNVTLSCEQNLNHDAMYWYRQDPGQGLRLIYYSQIVNDFQKGDIAEGYSVSREKKESFPLTVTSAQKNPTAFYLCASRPRDNNSPLHFGNGTRLTVT.

The chain joins TRBV19 to TRBJ1-5, with TRBD1 matching over 9 bases. V gave up 1 base and J gave up 8 bases; unmatched junction bases: 6. The CDR3 is 15 residues long. Germline CDR1 LNHDA, CDR2 SQIVND (reference sequence). This CDR3 is CASSIGQGVREPQHF. The CDR3 nucleotides read TGTGCCAGTAGTATAGGACAGGGGGTGAGGGAGCCCCAGCATTTT.

This clone was detected only once. The chain combines TRBV28 with TRBJ2-4; D gene ambiguous. Trimming left V 3 bases short and J 0 bases short, with 15 bases between. Per germline, CDR1 MDHEN and CDR2 SYDVKM. CDR3 length: 17 amino acids. CDR3 protein: CASSLLTTSLAKNIQYF. CDR3 bases: TGTGCCAGCAGTTTGCTGACAACCTCCTTAGCCAAAAACATTCAGTACTTC.

The chain recombines TRBV27 with TRBJ2-1; TRBD1 is a possible D gene (5 bases). This CDR3 contains 15 residues. Germline V gene sequence: CDR1 MNHEY, CDR2 SMNVEV (reference sequence). Trimming removed 5 bases at V and 6 bases at J, with 17 bases between. In DNA form, the CDR3 reads TGTGCCAGCAGTCCGAATGGGGCTCCGAGCAATGAGCAGTTCTTC. It yields the protein CASSPNGAPSNEQFF.

This clone occurred a few times. This rearrangement joins TRBV9 to TRBJ1-2, with 10 nucleotides matching TRBD1. J lost 4 bases, V lost 6 bases, and 15 bases had no gene match. Germline V CDR1 and CDR2: SGDLS, YYNGEE. The CDR3 is made up of 17 amino acids. The CDR3 DNA reads as TGTGCCAGCACCTCCGGGACAGGGGCCCTCCTAGGCTATGGCTACACCTTC. It translates to CASTSGTGALLGYGYTF.

J is TRBJ2-1 and V is TRBV5-1; D possibly corresponds to TRBD2 (7 bases). V gave up 1 base and J gave up 9 bases, with 11 bases separating them. CDR1 and CDR2 from the germline V gene are SGHRS and YFSETQ. This CDR3 comprises 13 residues. Here the CDR3 DNA reads TGCGCCAGCAGCTTGTCGGGGGGCCTTGAGCAGTTCTTC. It codes for CASSLSGGLEQFF.

CDR3 nucleotides: TGTGCCAGCGTTCAGGGTGGCGGTCAGCCCCAGCATTTT. Translating gives CASVQGGGQPQHF. The chain recombines TRBV12-3 or TRBV12-4 with TRBJ1-5, with D tentatively TRBD1 (5 bases). The CDR3 sequence is 13 residues long. Trimming took 8 bases from V and 6 from J, leaving 14 bases between them.

This clone occurred once. This sequence joins TRBV2 and TRBJ2-5, with 8 bases matching TRBD2. The ends lost 6 bases at V and 5 bases at J; junction bases unmatched: 5. The CDR3 is made up of 13 amino acids. Germline V gives CDR1 SNHLY, CDR2 FYNNEI. The CDR3 DNA is TGTGCCAGCAGGACTAGCGCTGGGGAGACCCAGTACTTC. It yields the protein CASRTSAGETQYF.

CDR3 region: CASSVPQAGAASGANVLTF. CDR3 nucleotides: TGTGCCAGCAGCGTCCCTCAAGCGGGGGCCGCCTCTGGGGCCAACGTCCTGACTTTC. J is TRBJ2-6 and V is TRBV9; 8 bases are a match to TRBD2. Losses at the gene ends were 2 bases for V and 0 bases for J; bases not matched to a gene: 10. CDR1 and CDR2 from the germline V gene are SGDLS and YYNGEE. The CDR3 totals 19 residues.

The J gene is TRBJ2-1, the V gene TRBV10-3, with 8 bases matching TRBD1. Per the germline V gene, CDR1 is ENHRY and CDR2 is SYGVKD. The junction had 9 bases not matched to a gene; V was cut back by 10 bases and J by 4 bases. The CDR3 covers 14 residues. The CDR3 bases are TGTGCCACCTCAGGGGGACAGGCTTACAATGAGCAGTTCTTC. Translation: CATSGGQAYNEQFF.

The chain carries TRBV5-1 and TRBJ2-5, with TRBD2 matching over 8 bases. The length of the CDR3 is 16 residues. In germline, CDR1 is SGHRS, CDR2 YFSETQ. V dropped 4 bases and J dropped 2; count of bases not matched to a gene: 10. CDR3 protein: CASSPGGARVQETQYF. The CDR3, as DNA: TGCGCCAGCAGCCCGGGGGGGGCGAGGGTACAAGAGACCCAGTACTTC.